The 14 T cell receptor beta chains below come from one sample, sequenced in a study of cytomegalovirus exposure and HLA in healthy donors. PCR used 60 Vbeta primers and 13 Jbeta primers. The data were produced by immunoSEQ multiplex PCR, yet TCRdb's version contains in-frame clones alone and is incomplete. The repertoire table contains about 77,000 clones. The source material was PBMCs. Source of these receptors: a man aged 50 or older in good health and CMV-seropositive.

The CDR3 reads CASSLAGWEDNEQYF. The DNA of the CDR3 is TGTGCCAGCAGCTTAGCGGGGTGGGAGGACAACGAGCAGTACTTC. This rearrangement joins TRBV7-6 to TRBJ2-7; tentative D call: TRBD2 (6 bases). CDR1 SGHVS and CDR2 FNYEAQ come from the germline V gene. V lost 0 bases and J lost 5, with 14 bases in between. CDR3 length: 15 amino acids.

The chain uses TRBV27 and TRBJ2-7; 11 bases agree with TRBD1. The CDR3 runs to 15 residues. With 5 bases clipped from V and 4 bases from J, the junction kept 7 bases outside the gene matches. Per the germline V gene, CDR1 is MNHEY and CDR2 is SMNVEV (reference sequence). CDR3 region: CASSLGQGATYEQYF. For the CDR3, the DNA is TGTGCCAGCAGTCTCGGACAGGGGGCTACTTACGAGCAGTACTTC.

Regarding this clone: Other nucleotide sequences in the sample specify the same CDR3. CDR3 in amino acids: CASSVVDTGELFF. For the CDR3, the DNA is TGTGCCAGCAGCGTAGTAGATACCGGGGAGCTGTTTTTT. The rearrangement joins TRBV9 to TRBJ2-2; unclear D gene. V gave up 0 bases and J gave up 5 bases, with 5 bases separating them. CDR1 is SGDLS and CDR2 is YYNGEE in the germline V gene. This CDR3 spans 13 amino acids.

The CDR3 nucleotides are TGTGCCAGCAGGCGCAGGGTAGGGAATCAGCCCCAGCATTTT. This sequence encodes CASRRRVGNQPQHF. The chain uses TRBV28 and TRBJ1-5; tentatively, D is TRBD1 (5 bases). Germline-derived CDR1 and CDR2 are MDHEN and SYDVKM. The CDR3 is 14 residues long. The V gene lost 6 bases and the J gene lost 4 bases, with 13 bases spanning the gap. The full variable domain, with the rest looked up from reference TRBV28 and TRBJ1-5, is DVKVTQSSRYLVKRTGEKVFLECVQDMDHENMFWYRQDPGLGLRLIYFSYDVKMKEKGDIPEGYSVSREKKERFSLILESASTNQTSMYLCASRRRVGNQPQHFGDGTRLSIL.

The chain has TRBV7-8 and TRBJ1-2; 7 bases line up with TRBD1. The CDR3 extends over 18 amino acids. V was pared by 5 bases and J by 1 base, with 16 bases of the junction left unmatched. In germline, CDR1 is SGHVS, CDR2 FQNEAQ. The CDR3 nucleotides are TGTGCCAGCAGCCGAGCGCGAGGGTGGGACAGAGATAACTATGGCTACACCTTC. It codes for CASSRARGWDRDNYGYTF.

This rearrangement joins TRBV11-2 to TRBJ2-1; unclear D gene. Germline lookup yields CDR1 SGHAT and CDR2 FQNNGV. The CDR3 has 12 amino acids. The ends were cut back, 1 base at V and 10 bases at J, with 8 bases in the middle. CDR3 in amino acids: CASSLARREQFF. The CDR3 DNA reads as TGTGCCAGCAGCTTAGCTCGGCGGGAGCAGTTCTTC.

CDR3 bases: TGTGCCAGCACCTATGTAGGGGAGGGAGGCAATGAGCAGTTCTTC. Amino acids: CASTYVGEGGNEQFF. The chain carries TRBV6-1 and TRBJ2-1, with 7 positions matching TRBD2. The ends lost 7 bases at V and 6 bases at J; junction bases unmatched: 12. The CDR3 consists of 15 residues. The germline V gene has CDR1 MNHNS and CDR2 SASEGT.

The rearrangement joins TRBV30 to TRBJ2-5, with TRBD2 identical over 10 bases. V shed 5 bases, J shed 3 bases, and the junction held 12 bases outside the gene matches. CDR1 GTSNPN and CDR2 SVGIG come from the germline V gene (reference sequence). CDR3 length: 16 amino acids. In nucleotides, the CDR3 is TGTGCCTGGGTGCCACTACTTAGCGGGGGGAAAGAGACCCAGTACTTC. Amino acid sequence: CAWVPLLSGGKETQYF.

The chain joins TRBV4-1 to TRBJ2-3; no definite D call. CDR3 length: 14 residues. V was pared by 1 base and J by 5 bases, with 10 bases between. The germline gives CDR1 MGHRA, CDR2 YSYEKL. CDR3 sequence (DNA): TGCGCCAGCAGCCAAGTCCATTCCGGAGATACGCAGTATTTT. This codes for CASSQVHSGDTQYF.

J is TRBJ1-1 and V is TRBV5-1; D gene unclear. The ends were cut back, 3 bases at V and 2 bases at J, with 11 bases in the middle. CDR3 length equals 14 residues. The germline V gene encodes CDR1 SGHRS and CDR2 YFSETQ. The chain's CDR3 is CASSSDAGNTEAFF. CDR3 nucleotide sequence: TGCGCCAGCAGCTCAGATGCGGGAAACACTGAAGCTTTCTTT.

The rearrangement links TRBV28 to TRBJ2-4; 7 bases line up with TRBD2. This CDR3 comprises 14 residues. Germline V CDR1 and CDR2: MDHEN, SYDVKM. The trim removed 8 bases at V and 3 bases at J, leaving 7 bases unmatched. The CDR3 loop is CASGSGTGKNIQYF. CDR3 coding DNA: TGTGCCAGCGGAAGCGGGACTGGCAAAAACATTCAGTACTTC.

V usage is TRBV29-1 and J usage is TRBJ1-2; 7 bases are a match to TRBD1. CDR3 length: 14 amino acids. CDR1 is SQVTM and CDR2 is ANQGSEA in the germline V gene. J lost 4 bases, V lost 4 bases, and 9 bases had no gene match. The CDR3 coding sequence is TGCAGCGTTGTCGGACAGGCCCCGGCCTATGGCTACACCTTC. Protein product: CSVVGQAPAYGYTF. Looking up the rest from reference TRBV29-1 and TRBJ1-2 gives the full variable domain: SAVISQKPSRDICQRGTSLTIQCQVDSQVTMMFWYRQQPGQSLTLIATANQGSEATYESGFVIDKFPISRPNLTFSTLTVSNMSPEDSSIYLCSVVGQAPAYGYTFGSGTRLTVV.

The V gene is TRBV7-2, the J gene TRBJ2-7; TRBD1 is a possible D gene (6 bases). The CDR3 covers 16 residues. Trimming removed 4 bases from V and 0 bases from J, with 16 bases in between. Germline loops: CDR1 SGHTA, CDR2 FQGNSA. In nucleotides, the CDR3 is TGTGCCAGCAGCTCCCCGGGACACCCGAGCTCCTACGAGCAGTACTTC. Protein sequence: CASSSPGHPSSYEQYF.

The chain recombines TRBV5-6 with TRBJ2-7; D is unresolved. Germline V lookup: CDR1 SGHDT, CDR2 YYEEEE. There are 11 residues in the CDR3. V lost 4 bases to trimming and J lost 1 base, with 3 bases between them. The DNA of the CDR3 is TGTGCCAGCAGCCAGTCCTACGAGCAGTACTTC. Protein sequence: CASSQSYEQYF.